This TCR beta chain comes out of a study of blood T cell repertoires in COVID-19 (dated by TCRdb to 2020 to 2022). Regarding the complete study: The collaborator samples originated in the United States, Italy and Spain and spanned the acute and convalescent phases of COVID-19. The material from the prospective study consisted of cDNA or gDNA derived from T cells, B-cell-depleted T cells, or PBMCs. Subjects who had been exposed to COVID-19, were actively infected with it, or had recovered from it provided the deeply sampled blood TCRbeta repertoires that made up the dataset. A freely available public database, intended as a resource for researchers studying the immune response to SARS-CoV-2, is where the repertoires were released. Samples came from the ongoing ImmuneRACE study (first 160 participants) plus 1,254 subjects from 6 global collaborators. A de-identified subject ID, COVID-19 status, age in years and sex were almost always included in the sample metadata. Where HLA class I and class II types were available, the types were taken from metadata supplied by the sample provider, not from assay-based typing. Overall results and qualifications from the work: How much clinical and demographic metadata was included differed by source and by participant, and the metadata was provided uncurated.

Collaborating institutions collected whole blood in K2EDTA tubes following their own protocols. For TCRbeta analysis, collaborators shipped samples in one of three forms: frozen whole blood, isolated PBMCs, or DNA extracted from either of those sample types. Taken from cysteine to phenylalanine, the CDR3 has 16 residues. Only the CDR3 portion is preserved as DNA: 48 bases, with reading frame beginning at the first base. V is pared back by 1 base and J by 7 bases, with 14 bases lying between the germline termini. CDR1 and CDR2 are read off the germline V gene (reference sequence) as LGHDT and YNNKEL. For this clone: What antigen it recognizes has not been identified. Within one base of it there is no much larger clone, and no base qualities were kept.

The immunoSEQ Assay, a bias-controlled multiplex PCR, was used to amplify TCRbeta CDR3 regions from genomic DNA. The source study handled its data this way. The number of nucleated cells in each sample was estimated by amplification of reference gene primers within the assay. To quantify the absolute abundance of each unique TCRbeta CDR3 rearrangement, sequence reads were collapsed and filtered. Productive Simpson clonality was computed per sample as the square root of Simpson's diversity index over productive rearrangements. Entries here come from immuneACCESS through TCRdb and include only in-frame sequences with V and J called. Some clones fail to appear in such tables; in the studies checked, an unresolved V gene covers under half of the shortfall, and the cause of the remainder is unknown. V, J and clone size were drawn from that table, and D and trimming were deduced from the DNA. This sample holds around 59,000 clones; around 86% were observed only once. The top ten clonotypes cover under 30% of the sample.

This clonotype was obtained from a woman older than 75 with active or convalescent COVID-19. The chain employs TRBV3-1 (or the pseudogene TRBV3-2) and TRBJ1-6; there is no confident call for the D gene. Input material: peripheral blood. The CDR3 protein: CASSQVVSAGNSPLHF. DNA sequence: TGTGCCAGCAGCCAAGTGGTATCGGCAGGCAATTCACCCCTCCACTTT.